The next 2 T cell receptor beta chains were all read from a single sample in a study of cytomegalovirus exposure and HLA in healthy donors. The PCR contained 60 Vbeta and 13 Jbeta primers. Using immunoSEQ multiplex PCR, the repertoire was profiled, and TCRdb retains in-frame clones only, with some absent. The sample includes 150,000 to 200,000 clones, around nine tenths of them seen just once. Sequenced material: PBMCs. These receptors all stem from a woman younger than 30 in good health and CMV-seronegative.

This chain links TRBV12-5 with TRBJ2-5; 9 nucleotides line up with TRBD2. From germline, CDR1 is LGHNT and CDR2 FRNRAP. There are 19 residues in the CDR3. With 7 bases clipped from V and 5 bases from J, the junction kept 23 bases outside the gene matches. The CDR3 region is CASASRPPGAGGPGETQYF. The CDR3 region has the DNA TGTGCTAGTGCCTCTCGGCCCCCCGGGGCGGGGGGGCCGGGGGAGACCCAGTACTTC.

The J gene is TRBJ2-7, the V gene TRBV7-9, with 14 bases aligning to TRBD2. The tail of the sequence fits TRBJ2-5 better, so the J call may be wrong. There are 15 residues in the CDR3. Germline V gene sequence: CDR1 SEHNR, CDR2 FQNEAQ (reference sequence). The CDR3 is CASSSGLAGEETQYF. The CDR3 DNA is TGTGCCAGCAGCTCGGGACTAGCGGGGGAAGAGACCCAGTACTTC.